This record looks at one TCR beta chain sequence and its context. Which antigen it targets is not known. Base quality data are lacking; no much larger clone is found one base away. This specimen comes from a study of blood T cell repertoires in COVID-19 (dated by TCRdb to the early 2020s). About the full investigation: Samples covering the acute and convalescent phases of COVID-19 were provided by collaborators in the United States, Italy and Spain. The material from the prospective study consisted of cDNA or gDNA derived from T cells, B-cell-depleted T cells, or PBMCs. Deeply sampled blood TCRbeta repertoires from subjects exposed to, actively infected with, or recovered from COVID-19 were included in the dataset. The repertoires were released in a freely available public database intended as a resource for research on the immune response to SARS-CoV-2. The samples were drawn from the first 160 participants of the ongoing ImmuneRACE study and from some 1,300 subjects provided by 6 global collaborators. Nearly every sample came with metadata listing a de-identified subject ID, COVID-19 status, age in years and sex. Where available, HLA class I and class II types were obtained from metadata supplied by the sample provider rather than from assay-based typing. The research as a whole found: How much clinical and demographic metadata was included differed by source and by participant, and the metadata was provided uncurated.

The immunoSEQ Assay, a bias-controlled multiplex PCR, was used to amplify TCRbeta CDR3 regions from genomic DNA. The source study handled its data this way. The number of nucleated cells in each sample was estimated from the amplification of reference gene primers within the assay. To quantify the absolute abundance of each unique TCRbeta CDR3 rearrangement, sequence reads were collapsed and filtered. For each sample, productive Simpson clonality was calculated as the square root of Simpson's diversity index over productive rearrangements. TCRdb obtained this table from immuneACCESS and retained in-frame rearrangements with V and J assigned. These tables miss some clones; where compared with another copy, unresolved V genes account for less than half of the shortfall, and the remainder is unexplained. The DNA gave D and trimming, while V, J and clone size come from that table. The sample yields 100,000 to 150,000 clones; 85% were counted once. The ten largest account for 25% to 30% of the sample.

V is cut by 7 bases and J by 2 bases, and the space between the germline ends is 9 bases. From a lookup of the germline V gene (reference sequence), CDR1 and CDR2 are DFQATT and SNEGSKA. Its CDR3 holds 11 amino acids, cysteine through phenylalanine. Solely the CDR3 DNA is kept, with 33 bases framed from the first base. Collaborating institutions collected whole blood in K2EDTA tubes following their own protocols. Collaborator samples were shipped for TCRbeta analysis as frozen whole blood, isolated PBMCs, or DNA extracted from either sample type. This sequence originates from a woman older than 75 with acute or convalescent COVID-19. The rearranged chain carries TRBV20-1 and TRBJ2-7, and perhaps TRBD2 as D gene, on 5 matching bases. Sequenced material: peripheral blood. The sequenced DNA: TGCAGTGGGGCGGGCCCCTACGAGCAGTACTTC. It translates to CSGAGPYEQYF.